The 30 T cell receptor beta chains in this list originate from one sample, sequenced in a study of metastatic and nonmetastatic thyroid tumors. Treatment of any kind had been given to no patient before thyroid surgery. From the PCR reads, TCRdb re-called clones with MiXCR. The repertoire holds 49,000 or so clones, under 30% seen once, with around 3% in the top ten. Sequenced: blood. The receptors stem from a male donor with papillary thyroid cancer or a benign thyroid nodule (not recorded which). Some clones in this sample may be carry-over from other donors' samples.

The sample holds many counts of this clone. In nucleotides, the CDR3 is TGTGCCAGTAGTATACGAGCCAGAACAGGATATGGCTACACCTTC. Amino acid sequence: CASSIRARTGYGYTF. This chain uses TRBV19 with TRBJ1-2, with D possibly TRBD1 on 5 matching bases. This CDR3 is built from 15 residues. The V gene lost 2 bases and the J gene lost 5 bases, with 15 bases spanning the gap. The germline gives CDR1 LNHDA, CDR2 SQIVND (reference sequence).

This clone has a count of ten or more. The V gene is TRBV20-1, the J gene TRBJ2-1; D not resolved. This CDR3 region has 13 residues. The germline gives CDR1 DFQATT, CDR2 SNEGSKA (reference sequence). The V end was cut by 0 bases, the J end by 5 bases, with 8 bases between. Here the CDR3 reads CSARDRSDNEQFF. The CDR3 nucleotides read TGCAGTGCTAGAGATCGGAGCGACAATGAGCAGTTCTTC.

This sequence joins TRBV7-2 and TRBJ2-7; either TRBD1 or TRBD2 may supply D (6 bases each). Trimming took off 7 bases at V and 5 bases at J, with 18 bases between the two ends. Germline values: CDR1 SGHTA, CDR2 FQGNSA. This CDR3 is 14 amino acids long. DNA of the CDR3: TGTGCCAGCACCCGAGGGGGGCGTGTGGACGAGCAGTACTTC. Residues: CASTRGGRVDEQYF.

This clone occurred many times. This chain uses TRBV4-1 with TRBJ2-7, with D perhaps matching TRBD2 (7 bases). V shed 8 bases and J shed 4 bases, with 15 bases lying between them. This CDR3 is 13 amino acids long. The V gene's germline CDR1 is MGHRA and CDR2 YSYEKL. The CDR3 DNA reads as TGCGCCAGCTCTCAGGAGGGGGGGTACGAGCAGTACTTC. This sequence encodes CASSQEGGYEQYF.

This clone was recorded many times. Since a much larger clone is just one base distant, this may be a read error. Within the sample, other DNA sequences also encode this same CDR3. The CDR3 protein is CAISRATNTEAFF. In DNA form, the CDR3 reads TGTGCCATCAGCAGAGCCACAAACACTGAAGCTTTCTTT. The chain has TRBV15 and TRBJ1-1; unclear D gene. CDR3 length: 13 amino acids. CDR1 LNHNV and CDR2 YYDKDF come from the germline V gene (reference sequence).

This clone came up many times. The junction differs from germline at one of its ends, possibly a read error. DNA of the CDR3: TGTGCCAGCAGCCTACTTGAGGAGGGGGTGGTACACTTC. Translating gives CASSLLEEGVVHF. The J gene is TRBJ2-4, the V gene TRBV7-8, with D tentatively TRBD1 or TRBD2 (6 bases each). The V gene's germline CDR1 is SGHVS and CDR2 FQNEAQ. The CDR3 totals 13 residues.

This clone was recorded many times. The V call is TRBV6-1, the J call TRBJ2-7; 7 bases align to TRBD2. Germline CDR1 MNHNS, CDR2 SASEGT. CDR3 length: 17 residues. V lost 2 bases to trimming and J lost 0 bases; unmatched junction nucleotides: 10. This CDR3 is CASSENSLADPSYEQYF. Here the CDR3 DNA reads TGTGCCAGCAGTGAAAACTCCCTAGCGGACCCCTCCTACGAGCAGTACTTC.

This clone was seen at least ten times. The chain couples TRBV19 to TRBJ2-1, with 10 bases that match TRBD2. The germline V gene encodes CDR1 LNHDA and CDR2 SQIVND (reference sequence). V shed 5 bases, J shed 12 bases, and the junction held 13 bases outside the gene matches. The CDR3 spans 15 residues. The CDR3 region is CASSSPGLAAQGQFF. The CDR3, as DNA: TGTGCCAGTAGTTCCCCTGGACTAGCGGCCCAGGGGCAGTTCTTC.

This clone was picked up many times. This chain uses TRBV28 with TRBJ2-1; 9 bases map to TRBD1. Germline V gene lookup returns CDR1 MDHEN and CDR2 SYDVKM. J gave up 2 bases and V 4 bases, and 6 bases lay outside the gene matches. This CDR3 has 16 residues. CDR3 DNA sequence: TGTGCCAGCAGTTCCTTCCGACAGGGGGCCTACAATGAGCAGTTCTTC. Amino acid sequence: CASSSFRQGAYNEQFF.

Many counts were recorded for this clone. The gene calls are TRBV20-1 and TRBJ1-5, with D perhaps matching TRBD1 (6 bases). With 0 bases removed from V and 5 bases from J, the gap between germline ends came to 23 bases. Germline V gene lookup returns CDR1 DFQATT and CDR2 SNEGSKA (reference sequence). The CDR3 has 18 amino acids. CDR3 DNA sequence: TGCAGTGCTAGAGATCCCTATTCGGGGGGCCGTTTCCATCAGCCCCAGCATTTT. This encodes CSARDPYSGGRFHQPQHF.

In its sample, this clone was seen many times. The CDR3 spells CASSQEGRPNTGELFF. The CDR3 nucleotides are TGCGCCAGCAGCCAGGAGGGCAGACCGAACACCGGGGAGCTGTTTTTT. The J gene is TRBJ2-2, the V gene TRBV4-1, with D possibly TRBD2 on 6 matching bases. V dropped 3 bases and J dropped 0 bases, with 11 bases sitting between them. The CDR3 is 16 amino acids. The V gene's germline CDR1 is MGHRA and CDR2 YSYEKL.

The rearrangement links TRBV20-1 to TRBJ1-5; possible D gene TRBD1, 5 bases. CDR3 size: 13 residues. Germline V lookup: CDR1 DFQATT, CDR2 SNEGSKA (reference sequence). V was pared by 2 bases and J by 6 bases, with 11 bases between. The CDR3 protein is CSARRRDGQPQHF. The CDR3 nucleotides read TGCAGTGCTAGAAGGAGGGACGGTCAGCCCCAGCATTTT.

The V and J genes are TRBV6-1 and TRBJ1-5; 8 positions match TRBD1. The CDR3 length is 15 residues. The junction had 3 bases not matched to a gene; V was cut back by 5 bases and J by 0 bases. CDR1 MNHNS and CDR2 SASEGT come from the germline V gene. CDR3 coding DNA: TGTGCCAGCAGTAAGACAGGGGTTAGCAATCAGCCCCAGCATTTT. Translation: CASSKTGVSNQPQHF.

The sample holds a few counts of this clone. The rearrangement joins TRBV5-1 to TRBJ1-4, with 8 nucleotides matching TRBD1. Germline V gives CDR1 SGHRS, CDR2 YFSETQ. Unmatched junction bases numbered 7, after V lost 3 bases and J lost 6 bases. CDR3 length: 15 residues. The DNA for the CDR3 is TGCGCCAGCAGCTATGAAGGGACAGGACATGAAAAACTGTTTTTT. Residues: CASSYEGTGHEKLFF.

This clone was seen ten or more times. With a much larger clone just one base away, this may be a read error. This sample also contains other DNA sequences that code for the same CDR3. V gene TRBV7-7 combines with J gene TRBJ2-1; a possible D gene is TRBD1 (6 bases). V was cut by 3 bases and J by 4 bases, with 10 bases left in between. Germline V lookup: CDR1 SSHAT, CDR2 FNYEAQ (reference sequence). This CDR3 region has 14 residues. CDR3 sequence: CASSLQTGYNEQFF. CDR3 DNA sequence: TGTGCCAGCAGCTTGCAAACAGGGTACAATGAGCAGTTCTTC.

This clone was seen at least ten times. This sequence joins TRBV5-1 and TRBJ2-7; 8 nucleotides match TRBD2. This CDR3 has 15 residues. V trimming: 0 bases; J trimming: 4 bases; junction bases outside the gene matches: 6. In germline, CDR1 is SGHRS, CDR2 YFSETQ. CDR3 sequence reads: CASSLELAGWYEQYF. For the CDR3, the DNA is TGCGCCAGCAGCTTGGAGCTAGCGGGCTGGTACGAGCAGTACTTC. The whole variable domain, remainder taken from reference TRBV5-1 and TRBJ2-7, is KAGVTQTPRYLIKTRGQQVTLSCSPISGHRSVSWYQQTPGQGLQFLFEYFSETQRNKGNFPGRFSGRQFSNSRSEMNVSTLELGDSALYLCASSLELAGWYEQYFGPGTRLTVT.

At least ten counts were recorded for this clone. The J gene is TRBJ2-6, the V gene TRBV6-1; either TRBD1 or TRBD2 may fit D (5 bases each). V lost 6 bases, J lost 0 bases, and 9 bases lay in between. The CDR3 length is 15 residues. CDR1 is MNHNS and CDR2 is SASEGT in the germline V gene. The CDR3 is CASRERGSGANVLTF. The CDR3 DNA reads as TGTGCCAGCAGGGAGAGGGGCTCTGGGGCCAACGTCCTGACTTTC.

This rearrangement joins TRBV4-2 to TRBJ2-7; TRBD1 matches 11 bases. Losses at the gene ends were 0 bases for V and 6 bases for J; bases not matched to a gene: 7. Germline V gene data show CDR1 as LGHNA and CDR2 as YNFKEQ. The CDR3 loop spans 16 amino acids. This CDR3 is CASSQDDGTGGTEQYF. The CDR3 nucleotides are TGTGCCAGCAGCCAAGATGACGGGACAGGGGGAACCGAGCAGTACTTC.

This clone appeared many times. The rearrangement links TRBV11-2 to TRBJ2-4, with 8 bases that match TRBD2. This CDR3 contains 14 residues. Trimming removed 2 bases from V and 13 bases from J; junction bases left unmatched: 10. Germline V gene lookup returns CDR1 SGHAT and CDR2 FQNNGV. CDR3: CASSLQSAGAGQYF. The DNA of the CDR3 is TGTGCCAGCAGCTTACAGTCAGCGGGAGCCGGCCAGTACTTC.

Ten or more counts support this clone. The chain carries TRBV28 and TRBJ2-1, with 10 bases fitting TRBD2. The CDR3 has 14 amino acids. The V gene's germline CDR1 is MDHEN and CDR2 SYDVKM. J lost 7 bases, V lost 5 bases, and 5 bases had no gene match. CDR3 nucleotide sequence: TGTGCCAGCAGTGTAACGGGACTAGCGAATGAGCAGTTCTTC. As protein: CASSVTGLANEQFF.

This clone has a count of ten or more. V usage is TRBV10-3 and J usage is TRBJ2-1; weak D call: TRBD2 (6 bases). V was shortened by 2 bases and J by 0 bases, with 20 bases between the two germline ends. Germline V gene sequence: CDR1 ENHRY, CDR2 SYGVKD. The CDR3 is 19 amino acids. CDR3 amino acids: CAISEKGSGMTSSYNEQFF. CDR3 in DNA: TGTGCCATCAGTGAGAAGGGTAGCGGAATGACGAGCTCCTACAATGAGCAGTTCTTC.

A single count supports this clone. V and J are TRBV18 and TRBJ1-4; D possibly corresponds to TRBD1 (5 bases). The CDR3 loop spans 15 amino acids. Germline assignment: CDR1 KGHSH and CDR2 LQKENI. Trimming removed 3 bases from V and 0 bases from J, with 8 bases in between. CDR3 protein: CASSPPGPTNEKLFF. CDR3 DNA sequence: TGTGCCAGCTCACCTCCGGGGCCAACTAATGAAAAACTGTTTTTT.

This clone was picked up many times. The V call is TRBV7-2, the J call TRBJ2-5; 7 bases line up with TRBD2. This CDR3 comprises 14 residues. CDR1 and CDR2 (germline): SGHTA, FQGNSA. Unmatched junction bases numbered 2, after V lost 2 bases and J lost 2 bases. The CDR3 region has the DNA TGTGCCAGCAGCTTACTAGCGGCGCAAGAGACCCAGTACTTC. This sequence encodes CASSLLAAQETQYF. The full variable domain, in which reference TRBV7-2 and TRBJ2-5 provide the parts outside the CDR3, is GAGVSQSPSNKVTEKGKDVELRCDPISGHTALYWYRQSLGQGLEFLIYFQGNSAPDKSGLPSDRFSAERTGGSVSTLTIQRTQQEDSAVYLCASSLLAAQETQYFGPGTRLLVL.

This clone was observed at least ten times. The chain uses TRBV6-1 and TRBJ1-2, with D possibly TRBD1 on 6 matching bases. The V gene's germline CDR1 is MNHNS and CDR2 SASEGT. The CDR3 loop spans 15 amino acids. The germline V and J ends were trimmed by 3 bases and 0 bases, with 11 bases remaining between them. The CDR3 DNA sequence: TGTGCCAGCAGTGACAGGGGAAAGACTAACTATGGCTACACCTTC. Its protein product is CASSDRGKTNYGYTF.

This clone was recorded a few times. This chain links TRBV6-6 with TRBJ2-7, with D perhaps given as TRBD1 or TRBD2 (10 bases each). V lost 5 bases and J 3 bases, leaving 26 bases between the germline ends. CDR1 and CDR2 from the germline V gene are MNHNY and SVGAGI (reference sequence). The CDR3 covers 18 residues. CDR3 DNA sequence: TGTGCCAGCAGTCGGGACAGGGGATTCACTAGCGGGATCTACGAGCAGTACTTC. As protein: CASSRDRGFTSGIYEQYF.

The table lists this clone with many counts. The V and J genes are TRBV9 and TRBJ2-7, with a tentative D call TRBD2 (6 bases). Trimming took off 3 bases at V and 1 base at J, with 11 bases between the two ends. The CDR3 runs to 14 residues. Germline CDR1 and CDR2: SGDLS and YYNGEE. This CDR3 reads CASSGRDSSYEQYF. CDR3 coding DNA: TGTGCCAGCAGCGGACGGGACTCTTCCTACGAGCAGTACTTC.

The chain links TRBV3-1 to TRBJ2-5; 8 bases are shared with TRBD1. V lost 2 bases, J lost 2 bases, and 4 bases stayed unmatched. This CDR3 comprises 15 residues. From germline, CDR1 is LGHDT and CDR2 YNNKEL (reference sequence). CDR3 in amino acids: CASSQRTGRQETQYF. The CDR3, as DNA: TGTGCCAGCAGCCAACGGACAGGGAGGCAAGAGACCCAGTACTTC.

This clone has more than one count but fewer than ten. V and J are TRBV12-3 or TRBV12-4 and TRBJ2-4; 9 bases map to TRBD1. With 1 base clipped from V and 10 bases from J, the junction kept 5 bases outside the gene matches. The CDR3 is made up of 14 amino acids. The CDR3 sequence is CASSLGDREGIQYF. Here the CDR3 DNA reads TGTGCCAGCAGTTTAGGGGACAGGGAAGGGATTCAGTACTTC.

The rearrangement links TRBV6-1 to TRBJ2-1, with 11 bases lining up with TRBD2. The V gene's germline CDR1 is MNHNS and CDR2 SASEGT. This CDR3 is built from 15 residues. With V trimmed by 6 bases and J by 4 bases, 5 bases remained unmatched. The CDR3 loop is CASSQTSGGYNEQFF. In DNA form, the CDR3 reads TGTGCCAGCAGCCAAACTAGCGGGGGATACAATGAGCAGTTCTTC.

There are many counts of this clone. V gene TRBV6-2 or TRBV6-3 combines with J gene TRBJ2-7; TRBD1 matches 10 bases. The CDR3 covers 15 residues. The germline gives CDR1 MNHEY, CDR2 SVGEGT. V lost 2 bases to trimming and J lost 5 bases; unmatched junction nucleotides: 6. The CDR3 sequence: CASSYQDRGGDEQYF. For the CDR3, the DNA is TGTGCCAGCAGTTACCAGGACAGGGGGGGTGACGAGCAGTACTTC.